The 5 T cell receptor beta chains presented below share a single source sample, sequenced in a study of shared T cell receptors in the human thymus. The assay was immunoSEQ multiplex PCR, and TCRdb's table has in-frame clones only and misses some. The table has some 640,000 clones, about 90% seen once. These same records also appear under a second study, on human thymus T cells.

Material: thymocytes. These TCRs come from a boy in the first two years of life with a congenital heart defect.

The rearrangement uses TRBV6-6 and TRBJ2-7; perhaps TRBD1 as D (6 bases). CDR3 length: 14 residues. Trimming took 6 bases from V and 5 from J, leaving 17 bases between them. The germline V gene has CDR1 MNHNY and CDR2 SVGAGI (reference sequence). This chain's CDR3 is CASRPRGGNHEQYF. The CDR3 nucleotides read TGTGCCAGCAGGCCCCGAGGGGGAAACCACGAGCAGTACTTC.

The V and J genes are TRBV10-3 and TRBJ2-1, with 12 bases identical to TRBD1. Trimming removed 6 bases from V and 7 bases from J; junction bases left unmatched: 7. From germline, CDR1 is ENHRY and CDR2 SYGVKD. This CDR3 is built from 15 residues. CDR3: CAIRGDRGHANEQFF. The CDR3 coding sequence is TGTGCCATCAGGGGGGACAGGGGGCATGCGAATGAGCAGTTCTTC.

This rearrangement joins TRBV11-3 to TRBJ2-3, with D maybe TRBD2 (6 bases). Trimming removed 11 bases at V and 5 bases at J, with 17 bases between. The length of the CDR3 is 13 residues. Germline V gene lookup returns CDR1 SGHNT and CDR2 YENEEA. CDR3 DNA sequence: TGTGCCCCCTATCCGAGGCGGGGAGATACGCAGTATTTT. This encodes CAPYPRRGDTQYF.

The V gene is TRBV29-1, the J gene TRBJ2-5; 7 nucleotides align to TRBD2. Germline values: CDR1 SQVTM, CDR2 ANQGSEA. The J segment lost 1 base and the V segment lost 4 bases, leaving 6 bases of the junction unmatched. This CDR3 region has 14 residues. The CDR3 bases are TGCAGCGTTGTGTGCGGGGGACCCCAAGAGACCCAGTACTTC. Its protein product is CSVVCGGPQETQYF.

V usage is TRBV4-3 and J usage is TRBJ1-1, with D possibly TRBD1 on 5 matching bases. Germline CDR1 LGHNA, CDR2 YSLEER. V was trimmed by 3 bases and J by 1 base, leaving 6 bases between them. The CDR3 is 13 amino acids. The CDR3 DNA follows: TGCGCCAGCAGCCAGACAGCGAACACTGAAGCTTTCTTT. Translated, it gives CASSQTANTEAFF.